This TCR beta chain appears in the sequencing data of a study of shared clonotypes between healthy human individuals. Notes on the study in general: Compared with clonotypes that all four donors shared, non-shared clonotypes had lower generation probabilities.

Unmatched junction bases numbered 3, after V lost 2 bases and J lost 4 bases. Germline lookup yields CDR1 SGHTA and CDR2 FQGNSA. This CDR3 spans 15 amino acids. With respect to this clone: Its antigen is as yet unknown. Other nucleotide sequences in the sample specify the same CDR3.

CD45RA-negative memory and CD45RA+ naive subsets were split from the CD4+ cells. Here immunoSEQ multiplex PCR was the method, and the copy in TCRdb shows in-frame clones only, minus some. The sample includes approximately 940,000 clones, approximately 80% of them seen just once. The origin of this receptor is a man younger than 35 in good health. Sequences were obtained from memory CD4+ T cells sorted from blood. Sample subset: CD45RA-negative fraction. The V gene is TRBV7-2, the J gene TRBJ2-3; 10 bases align to TRBD2. The CDR3 DNA reads as TGTGCCAGCAGCTTAAGCGGGAGGGTCGCAGATACGCAGTATTTT. Translation gives CASSLSGRVADTQYF. The variable domain in full, with the rest retrieved from reference TRBV7-2 and TRBJ2-3, is GAGVSQSPSNKVTEKGKDVELRCDPISGHTALYWYRQSLGQGLEFLIYFQGNSAPDKSGLPSDRFSAERTGGSVSTLTIQRTQQEDSAVYLCASSLSGRVADTQYFGPGTRLTVL.